The next 24 T cell receptor beta chains were all read from a single sample in a study of identical twins. TCRdb redid the calling of the 5' RACE reads with MiXCR, one entry per CDR3 protein. The profile covers 1.5 million to 2 million distinct CDR3 sequences, with less than 35% appearing a single time and around 0.25% taken by the ten largest. The sequencing input was cord blood. These receptors originate from a newborn girl in good health.

This clonotype has a handful of counts. The J gene is TRBJ1-2, the V gene TRBV6-1, with D tentatively TRBD1 (5 bases). The CDR3 runs to 15 residues. Per the germline V gene, CDR1 is MNHNS and CDR2 is SASEGT. V was pared by 4 bases and J by 3 bases, with 15 bases between. The CDR3 nucleotides are TGTGCCAGCAGTGTTAAGACACAGGACCACTATGGCTACACCTTC. It yields the protein CASSVKTQDHYGYTF.

The chain is built from TRBV28 and TRBJ2-7; D is unresolved. The germline gives CDR1 MDHEN, CDR2 SYDVKM. The CDR3 runs 14 residues. Trimming removed 3 bases from V and 0 bases from J, with 9 bases in between. CDR3 loop: CASSFPSRSYEQYF. For the CDR3, the DNA is TGTGCCAGCAGTTTTCCCAGCCGCTCCTACGAGCAGTACTTC.

This chain uses TRBV18 with TRBJ1-2; D remains ambiguous. The CDR3 totals 13 residues. The V and J ends lost 3 bases and 4 bases respectively, with 9 bases between them. CDR1 and CDR2 from the germline V gene are KGHSH and LQKENI. CDR3 sequence reads: CASSPFRPYGYTF. Written as DNA, the CDR3 is TGTGCCAGCTCACCGTTCCGTCCCTATGGCTACACCTTC. The entire variable domain, with the rest obtained from reference TRBV18 and TRBJ1-2, is as follows: NAGVMQNPRHLVRRRGQEARLRCSPMKGHSHVYWYRQLPEEGLKFMVYLQKENIIDESGMPKERFSAEFPKEGPSILRIQQVVRGDSAAYFCASSPFRPYGYTFGSGTRLTVV.

V usage is TRBV2 and J usage is TRBJ1-2, with a tentative D call TRBD1 (5 bases). Germline CDR1 reads SNHLY; CDR2 reads FYNNEI. With 8 bases removed from V and 8 bases from J, the gap between germline ends came to 12 bases. The CDR3 length is 11 residues. CDR3 nucleotide sequence: TGTGCCAGCGGGCAGGGTTTCGGCTACACCTTC. This codes for CASGQGFGYTF.

The chain joins TRBV6-1 to TRBJ1-5; D not resolved. Germline CDR1 MNHNS, CDR2 SASEGT. V shed 1 base and J shed 0 bases, with 10 bases lying between them. There are 16 residues in the CDR3. The CDR3 spells CASSEGLPYSNQPQHF. The CDR3 DNA is TGTGCCAGCAGTGAAGGGTTGCCGTATAGCAATCAGCCCCAGCATTTT.

This clonotype came up a few times. The V call is TRBV10-3, the J call TRBJ2-7, with TRBD1 identical over 11 bases. This CDR3 region has 15 residues. The V gene's germline CDR1 is ENHRY and CDR2 SYGVKD. J gave up 0 bases and V 8 bases, and 6 bases lay outside the gene matches. Here the CDR3 reads CAILSGTGGSYEQYF. CDR3 in DNA: TGTGCCATCCTGTCCGGGACAGGGGGCTCCTACGAGCAGTACTTC.

Comment on this clonotype: One junction end does not reproduce the germline sequence, and a read error may be involved. The rearrangement links TRBV10-3 to TRBJ2-1; TRBD1 agrees at 9 bases. This CDR3 is 14 amino acids long. The germline CDR1 and CDR2 sequences are ENHRY and SYGVKD. This CDR3 reads CVIKGQGNYNEQFF. CDR3 sequence (DNA): TGTGTCATCAAGGGACAGGGTAACTACAATGAGCAGTTCTTC.

The chain uses TRBV3-1 and TRBJ2-7; D is perhaps TRBD1 or TRBD2 (5 bases each). Germline V CDR1 and CDR2: LGHDT, YNNKEL (reference sequence). CDR3 length equals 14 residues. The ends were cut back, 8 bases at V and 2 bases at J, with 16 bases in the middle. The CDR3 region is CASATGGLPYEQYF. The DNA for the CDR3 is TGTGCCAGCGCTACAGGAGGACTTCCCTACGAGCAGTACTTC.

This clonotype showed up just a few times. V and J are TRBV29-1 and TRBJ1-5; 8 positions match TRBD1. Trimming at V came to 8 bases and at J to 2 bases, leaving 5 bases not matched to a gene. The CDR3 totals 13 residues. Per germline, CDR1 SQVTM and CDR2 ANQGSEA. In DNA, the CDR3 is TGCAGCCTTGGGGGACAGGGCAATCAGCCCCAGCATTTT. Protein: CSLGGQGNQPQHF.

The chain recombines TRBV20-1 with TRBJ2-1, with D perhaps matching TRBD1 (5 bases). This CDR3 is 13 amino acids long. The V end was cut by 8 bases, the J end by 5 bases, with 16 bases between. Germline CDR1 reads DFQATT; CDR2 reads SNEGSKA (reference sequence). CDR3 in amino acids: CSRTAQVNNEQFF. The CDR3 DNA is TGCAGTAGGACCGCACAGGTAAACAATGAGCAGTTCTTC.

This clonotype appeared a few times. This chain joins TRBV3-1 and TRBJ1-2; D possibly corresponds to TRBD1 (5 bases). The germline V and J ends were trimmed by 0 bases and 4 bases, with 12 bases remaining between them. The germline V gene encodes CDR1 LGHDT and CDR2 YNNKEL (reference sequence). The CDR3 covers 15 residues. The DNA of the CDR3 is TGTGCCAGCAGCCAAGAAGTAGCAGGGCCCTATGGCTACACCTTC. Residues: CASSQEVAGPYGYTF.

V is TRBV28 and J is TRBJ2-1; weak D call: TRBD2 (5 bases). The J call may be mistaken, given a closer DNA end match to TRBJ2-7. Germline CDR1 and CDR2: MDHEN and SYDVKM. This CDR3 is 14 amino acids long. The CDR3 sequence: CASSLPLDTNEQYF. The DNA for the CDR3 is TGTGCCAGCAGTTTACCACTAGATACCAATGAGCAGTACTTC.

In its sample, this clonotype was seen a few times. One base away lies a much larger clone, so this may be a sequencing read error. The chain combines TRBV2 with TRBJ2-3; 8 bases agree with TRBD2. The CDR3 sequence is 13 residues long. CDR1 is SNHLY and CDR2 is FYNNEI in the germline V gene. The V and J ends lost 6 bases and 4 bases, in that order; junction bases with no gene match: 3. The CDR3 DNA is TGTGCCAGCAGACGAGCGGGAGCAGATACGCAGTATTTT. It yields the protein CASRRAGADTQYF.

This clonotype was found a few times. V is TRBV20-1 and J is TRBJ2-1; 10 bases line up with TRBD2. The J segment lost 8 bases and the V segment lost 5 bases, leaving 12 bases of the junction unmatched. This CDR3 has 15 amino acids. Germline V gene data show CDR1 as DFQATT and CDR2 as SNEGSKA (reference sequence). Here the CDR3 reads CSADSSGRMRDEQFF. Here the CDR3 DNA reads TGCAGTGCTGACTCTAGCGGGAGAATGCGCGATGAGCAGTTCTTC.

The V call is TRBV3-1, the J call TRBJ2-7; TRBD2 matches at 9 bases. The V segment lost 3 bases and the J segment 8 bases; nucleotides outside the gene matches: 5. Germline CDR1 LGHDT, CDR2 YNNKEL (reference sequence). The CDR3 has 13 amino acids. In nucleotides, the CDR3 is TGTGCCAGCAGCCACTATACTAGCGGGCAGCAGTACTTC. Translated, it gives CASSHYTSGQQYF.

The V and J genes are TRBV20-1 and TRBJ1-1, with 11 nucleotides matching TRBD1. Germline-derived CDR1 and CDR2 are DFQATT and SNEGSKA (reference sequence). CDR3 length equals 15 residues. Trimming at V came to 5 bases and at J to 1 base, leaving 6 bases not matched to a gene. CDR3 residues: CSAPRTGGTNTEAFF. For the CDR3, the DNA is TGCAGTGCTCCGAGGACAGGGGGCACGAACACTGAAGCTTTCTTT.

This chain connects TRBV20-1 to TRBJ1-5; the D gene is possibly TRBD1 (5 bases). The CDR3 totals 14 residues. CDR1 and CDR2 (germline): DFQATT, SNEGSKA (reference sequence). Trimming cost V 6 bases and J 4 bases, with 16 bases left between them. The CDR3 DNA sequence: TGCAGTGCCACGCCCCAGGGTGGGAATCAGCCCCAGCATTTT. The encoded protein is CSATPQGGNQPQHF.

This clonotype was observed a few times. This chain links TRBV12-3 or TRBV12-4 with TRBJ2-5, with 7 bases matching TRBD1. There are 15 residues in the CDR3. V trimming: 4 bases; J trimming: 1 base; junction bases outside the gene matches: 6. CDR3 DNA sequence: TGTGCCAGCAGTTCACTAGGGACAGCCCAAGAGACCCAGTACTTC. This gives the protein CASSSLGTAQETQYF.

V and J are TRBV15 and TRBJ2-4; D call uncertain. V was trimmed by 0 bases and J by 1 base, leaving 13 bases between them. CDR1 is LNHNV, CDR2 YYDKDF, per germline (reference sequence). The CDR3 consists of 17 residues. For the CDR3, the DNA is TGTGCCACCAGCAGAGATCCCTTGGGGTGGGCCAAAAACATTCAGTACTTC. This codes for CATSRDPLGWAKNIQYF.

J is TRBJ2-4 and V is TRBV7-2, with D perhaps matching TRBD1 or TRBD2 (6 bases each). The V end was cut by 1 base, the J end by 6 bases, with 10 bases between. Germline assignment: CDR1 SGHTA and CDR2 FQGNSA. The length of the CDR3 is 14 residues. This chain's CDR3 is CASSLGRGGNIQYF. The CDR3 DNA reads TGTGCCAGCAGCTTAGGCAGGGGAGGAAACATTCAGTACTTC.

The chain employs TRBV20-1 and TRBJ2-1; no definite D call. Germline CDR1 is DFQATT and CDR2 is SNEGSKA (reference sequence). The CDR3 has 11 amino acids. V lost 4 bases, J lost 13 bases, and 14 bases lay in between. CDR3 residues: CSATHTATQFF. Here the CDR3 DNA reads TGCAGTGCTACCCACACTGCGACCCAGTTCTTC.

The V call is TRBV6-1, the J call TRBJ1-5; D unresolved. From germline, CDR1 is MNHNS and CDR2 SASEGT. The CDR3 covers 13 residues. Trimming stripped 2 bases from V and 3 bases from J, with 5 bases between. CDR3 region: CASSERNNQPQHF. The CDR3 DNA follows: TGTGCCAGCAGTGAAAGGAACAATCAGCCCCAGCATTTT.

This chain joins TRBV20-1 and TRBJ2-4; 12 bases fit TRBD2. Judging by the DNA end, TRBJ2-7 fits better; the J call may be wrong. Germline lookup yields CDR1 DFQATT and CDR2 SNEGSKA (reference sequence). This CDR3 contains 13 residues. CDR3 residues: CSARETSGSEQYF. The CDR3 DNA reads TGCAGTGCTAGAGAGACTAGCGGGAGCGAGCAGTACTTC.

This chain joins TRBV9 and TRBJ2-3; no reliable D call. This CDR3 comprises 15 residues. From germline, CDR1 is SGDLS and CDR2 YYNGEE. V shed 0 bases and J shed 0 bases, with 8 bases lying between them. This CDR3 is CASSVGVGSTDTQYF. The DNA for the CDR3 is TGTGCCAGCAGCGTAGGCGTGGGAAGCACAGATACGCAGTATTTT.